This TCR beta chain came from a study of blood T cells in healthy people across ages. The second PCR ran about 7 to 12 cycles with a sample-barcoded 5' primer and J-beta primers. The template-switch adaptor, which had 12 random nucleotides, put a tag on each cDNA molecule. Every sample gave at least 3 million paired-end reads containing CDR3. TCRdb re-called the 5' RACE reads through MiXCR, storing one row per CDR3 protein. The profile shows about 800,000 distinct CDR3 sequences, 35% to 50% of them singletons. The CDR3 has 14 amino acids. From germline, CDR1 is ENHRY and CDR2 SYGVKD. V shed 3 bases and J shed 0 bases, with 6 bases lying between them. The donors, aged about 6 to 100, were healthy Caucasians from Russia.

The TCR sequence derives from an elderly man in good health. The sequenced material came from blood. The chain employs TRBV10-3 and TRBJ1-5; D gene ambiguous. For the CDR3, the DNA is TGTGCCATCAGTGAAGCAGGTAGCAATCAGCCCCAGCATTTT. Residues: CAISEAGSNQPQHF.